Shown below are 11 T cell receptor beta chains from a single sample sequenced in a study of blood T cell repertoires in COVID-19. Here immunoSEQ multiplex PCR was the method, and the copy in TCRdb shows in-frame clones only, minus some. The sample shows 250,000 or so clones, roughly 90% of them seen only once. Sequenced material: peripheral blood. The receptors originated from a man aged 55 to 70 with acute or convalescent COVID-19.

This chain connects TRBV7-3 to TRBJ2-1; 11 bases are shared with TRBD1. The trim removed 4 bases at V and 6 bases at J, leaving 5 bases unmatched. Germline V gene data show CDR1 as SGHTA and CDR2 as FQGTGA. The CDR3 runs to 15 residues. The CDR3 bases are TGTGCCAGCAGCTCGACCGGGACAGGGGGCAATGAGCAGTTCTTC. Residues: CASSSTGTGGNEQFF.

The V and J genes are TRBV7-2 and TRBJ2-1; D perhaps matches TRBD2 (6 bases). The CDR3 runs 15 residues. Trimming shortened V by 1 base and J by 7 bases, and 14 bases separated the two germline ends. Per germline, CDR1 SGHTA and CDR2 FQGNSA. The CDR3 here is CASSLGGRIGNEQFF. For the CDR3, the DNA is TGTGCCAGCAGCTTAGGAGGGAGGATAGGGAATGAGCAGTTCTTC. Filled out from reference TRBV7-2 and TRBJ2-1, the complete variable domain reads GAGVSQSPSNKVTEKGKDVELRCDPISGHTALYWYRQSLGQGLEFLIYFQGNSAPDKSGLPSDRFSAERTGGSVSTLTIQRTQQEDSAVYLCASSLGGRIGNEQFFGPGTRLTVL.

The chain employs TRBV4-2 and TRBJ1-2, with 9 bases aligning to TRBD1. The CDR3 is 15 residues long. V lost 0 bases, J lost 7 bases, and 6 bases stayed unmatched. Germline V gene lookup returns CDR1 LGHNA and CDR2 YNFKEQ. The CDR3 DNA reads TGTGCCAGCAGCCAAGATAGAGGGACAGGGACTGGCTACACCTTC. This encodes CASSQDRGTGTGYTF.

This clone has just one count. The chain couples TRBV27 to TRBJ2-7; the match to TRBD1 covers 9 bases. The V gene's germline CDR1 is MNHEY and CDR2 SMNVEV (reference sequence). After removal of 0 bases from V and 6 bases from J, the junction contained 6 bases not matched to a gene. The CDR3 spans 15 residues. The CDR3 DNA reads as TGTGCCAGCAGTTTATCCTGGGACAGGGCTGGCGAGCAGTACTTC. Protein sequence: CASSLSWDRAGEQYF.

This chain joins TRBV15 and TRBJ1-2; D possibly corresponds to TRBD1 (5 bases). Between the trimmed V and J ends, which lost 3 bases and 1 base, there was a span of 15 bases. This CDR3 comprises 16 residues. CDR1 and CDR2 from the germline V gene are LNHNV and YYDKDF (reference sequence). The CDR3 DNA is TGTGCCACCAGCAGGGATCAGGGAAGCAATAACTATGGCTACACCTTC. Translating gives CATSRDQGSNNYGYTF.

The chain links TRBV6-2 or TRBV6-3 to TRBJ1-1, with a possible D match to TRBD1 (5 bases). The germline V and J ends were trimmed by 2 bases and 5 bases, with 18 bases remaining between them. CDR1 and CDR2 from the germline V gene are MNHEY and SVGEGT. The CDR3 loop spans 16 amino acids. The CDR3 sequence: CASSYAFGGVKTEAFF. DNA of the CDR3: TGTGCCAGCAGTTACGCGTTTGGAGGGGTCAAGACTGAAGCTTTCTTT.

V usage is TRBV7-2 and J usage is TRBJ1-1; 8 bases match TRBD1. Trimming cost V 0 bases and J 4 bases; bases outside gene matches: 10. The CDR3 extends over 17 amino acids. CDR1 is SGHTA and CDR2 is FQGNSA in the germline V gene. The CDR3 loop is CASSLAGTGGLGTEAFF. CDR3 DNA sequence: TGTGCCAGCAGCTTAGCGGGGACAGGAGGTTTGGGCACTGAAGCTTTCTTT. The whole variable domain, remainder taken from reference TRBV7-2 and TRBJ1-1, is GAGVSQSPSNKVTEKGKDVELRCDPISGHTALYWYRQSLGQGLEFLIYFQGNSAPDKSGLPSDRFSAERTGGSVSTLTIQRTQQEDSAVYLCASSLAGTGGLGTEAFFGQGTRLTVV.

The J gene is TRBJ2-4, the V gene TRBV21-1; TRBD2 is taken as the D call from the table, unchecked against the DNA. TRBV21-1 is described as a pseudogene. The CDR3 totals 15 residues. The CDR3 sequence: CASSPGAGAENIQYF. CDR3 nucleotide sequence: TGTGCCAGCAGCCCGGGAGCGGGAGCGGAAAACATTCAGTACTTC.

V usage is TRBV24-1 and J usage is TRBJ1-2, with TRBD1 matching over 8 bases. V shed 9 bases and J 6 bases; nucleotides not matched to a gene: 5. The CDR3 is made up of 12 amino acids. Looked up from germline, CDR1 is KGHDR and CDR2 is SFDVKD. The CDR3 loop is CATWTGQHGYTF. As DNA, the CDR3 is TGTGCCACCTGGACAGGGCAGCATGGCTACACCTTC.

Only one count was recorded for this clone. V usage is TRBV6-1 and J usage is TRBJ2-7, with TRBD1 matching over 10 bases. Trimming cost V 2 bases and J 3 bases; bases outside gene matches: 22. Germline CDR1 MNHNS, CDR2 SASEGT. This CDR3 contains 21 residues. The CDR3 bases are TGTGCCAGCAGTGAAATGGGACAGGGGCTTTTGGGGCTAGGGGACGTCTACGAGCAGTACTTC. Protein sequence: CASSEMGQGLLGLGDVYEQYF.

The V and J genes are TRBV28 and TRBJ2-5; 10 bases match TRBD2. The CDR3 is 14 amino acids. The V and J ends lost 7 bases and 2 bases, in that order; junction bases with no gene match: 4. Germline V gene lookup returns CDR1 MDHEN and CDR2 SYDVKM. The chain's CDR3 is CASTETSGQETQYF. The CDR3 nucleotides are TGTGCCAGCACCGAGACTAGCGGGCAAGAGACCCAGTACTTC. Filled out from reference TRBV28 and TRBJ2-5, the complete variable domain reads DVKVTQSSRYLVKRTGEKVFLECVQDMDHENMFWYRQDPGLGLRLIYFSYDVKMKEKGDIPEGYSVSREKKERFSLILESASTNQTSMYLCASTETSGQETQYFGPGTRLLVL.